This T cell receptor beta chain stems from a study of human T cells and chemical hapten exposure. Study-wide context: Patch tests put 0.01% DPC on the upper back, and the results were checked at 6 days.

TCRdb processed the RACE reads anew with MiXCR; each CDR3 protein has one entry. Among 150,000 to 200,000 distinct CDR3 sequences listed, around 30% were seen once. Time point noted: patch test 3, about 24 weeks after DPC sensitization. The treatment was: therapeutic diphenylcyclopropenone sensitization with weekly scalp DPC. Patients had alopecia, were aged 18 to 70, and were not pregnant. Germline V lookup: CDR1 MNHEY, CDR2 SVGEGT. This CDR3 contains 16 residues. With V trimmed by 7 bases and J by 0 bases, 11 bases remained unmatched. This specimen was whole blood, taken in connection with sensitization to the hapten diphenylcyclopropenone (DPC). The chain has TRBV6-2 or TRBV6-3 and TRBJ2-7, with 8 bases matching TRBD1. The clonotype originates from a woman younger than 35 with alopecia areata. Some clones in this sample may be carry-over from other donors' samples. The CDR3 here is CASNKGLGTGSYEQYF. DNA of the CDR3: TGTGCCAGCAACAAGGGGCTCGGGACAGGCTCCTACGAGCAGTACTTC.